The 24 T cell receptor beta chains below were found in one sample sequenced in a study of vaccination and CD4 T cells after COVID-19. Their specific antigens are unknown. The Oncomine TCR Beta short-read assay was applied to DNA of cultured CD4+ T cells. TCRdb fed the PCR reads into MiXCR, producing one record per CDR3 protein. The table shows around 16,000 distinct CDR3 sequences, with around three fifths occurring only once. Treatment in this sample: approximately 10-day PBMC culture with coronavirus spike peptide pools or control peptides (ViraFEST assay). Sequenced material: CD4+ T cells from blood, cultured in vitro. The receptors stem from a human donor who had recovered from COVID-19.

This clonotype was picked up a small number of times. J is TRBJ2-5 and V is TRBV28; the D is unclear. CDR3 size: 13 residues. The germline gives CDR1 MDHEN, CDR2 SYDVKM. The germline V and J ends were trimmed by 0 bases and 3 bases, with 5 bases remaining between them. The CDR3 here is CASSLWAEETQYF. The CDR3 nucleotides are TGTGCCAGCAGTTTATGGGCCGAAGAGACCCAGTACTTC.

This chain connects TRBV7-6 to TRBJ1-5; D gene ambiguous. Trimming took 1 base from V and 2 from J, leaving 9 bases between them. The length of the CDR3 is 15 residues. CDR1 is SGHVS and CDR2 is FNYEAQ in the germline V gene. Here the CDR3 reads CASSLVGHGNQPQHF. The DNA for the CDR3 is TGTGCCAGCAGCTTAGTGGGTCATGGCAATCAGCCCCAGCATTTT.

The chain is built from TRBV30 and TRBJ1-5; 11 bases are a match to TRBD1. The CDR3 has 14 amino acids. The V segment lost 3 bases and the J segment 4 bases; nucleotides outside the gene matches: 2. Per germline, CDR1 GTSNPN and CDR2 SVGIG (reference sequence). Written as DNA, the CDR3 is TGTGCCTGGAGGGGACAGGGGGAAAATCAGCCCCAGCATTTT. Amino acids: CAWRGQGENQPQHF.

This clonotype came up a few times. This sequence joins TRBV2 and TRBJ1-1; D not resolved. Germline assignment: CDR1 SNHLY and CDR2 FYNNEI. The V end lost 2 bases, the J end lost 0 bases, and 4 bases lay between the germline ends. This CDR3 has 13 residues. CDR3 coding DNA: TGTGCCAGCAGTGAAAGGCTGAACACTGAAGCTTTCTTT. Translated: CASSERLNTEAFF.

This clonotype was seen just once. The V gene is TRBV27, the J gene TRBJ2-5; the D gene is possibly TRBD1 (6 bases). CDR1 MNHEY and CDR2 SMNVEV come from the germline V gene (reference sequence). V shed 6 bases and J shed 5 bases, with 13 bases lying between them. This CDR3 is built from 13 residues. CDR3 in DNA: TGTGCCAGCAGGCAACAGGGTGGGGAGACCCAGTACTTC. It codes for CASRQQGGETQYF.

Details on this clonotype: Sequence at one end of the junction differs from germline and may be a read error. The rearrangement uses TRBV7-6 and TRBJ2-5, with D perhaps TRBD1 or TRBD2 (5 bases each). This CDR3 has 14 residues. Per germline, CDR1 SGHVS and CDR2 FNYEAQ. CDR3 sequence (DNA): TGTGCTAGCAGCCCCCGGGACGGGCAAGAGACCCAGTACTTC. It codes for CASSPRDGQETQYF.

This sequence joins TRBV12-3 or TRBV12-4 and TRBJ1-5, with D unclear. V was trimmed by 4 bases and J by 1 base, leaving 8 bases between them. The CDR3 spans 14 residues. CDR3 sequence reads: CASSYKLSNQPQHF. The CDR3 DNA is TGTGCCAGCAGTTACAAGCTCAGCAATCAGCCCCAGCATTTT.

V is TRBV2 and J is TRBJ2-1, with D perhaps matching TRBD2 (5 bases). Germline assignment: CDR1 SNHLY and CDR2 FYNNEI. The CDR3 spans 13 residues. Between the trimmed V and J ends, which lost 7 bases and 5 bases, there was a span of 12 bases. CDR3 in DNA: TGTGCCAGCAAGAGGGCCCATAACAATGAGCAGTTCTTC. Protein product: CASKRAHNNEQFF.

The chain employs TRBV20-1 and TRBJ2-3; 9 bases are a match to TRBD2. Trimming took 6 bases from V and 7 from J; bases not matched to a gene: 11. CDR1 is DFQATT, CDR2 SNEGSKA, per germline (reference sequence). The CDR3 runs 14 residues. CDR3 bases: TGCAGTGCCTGGGCGGGAGGGTTCGCAAATACGCAGTATTTT. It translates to CSAWAGGFANTQYF.

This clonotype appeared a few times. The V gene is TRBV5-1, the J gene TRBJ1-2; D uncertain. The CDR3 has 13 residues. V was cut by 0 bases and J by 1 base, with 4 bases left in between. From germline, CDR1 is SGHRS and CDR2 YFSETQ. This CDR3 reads CASSLDSNYGYTF. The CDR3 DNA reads TGCGCCAGCAGCTTGGACAGTAACTATGGCTACACCTTC.

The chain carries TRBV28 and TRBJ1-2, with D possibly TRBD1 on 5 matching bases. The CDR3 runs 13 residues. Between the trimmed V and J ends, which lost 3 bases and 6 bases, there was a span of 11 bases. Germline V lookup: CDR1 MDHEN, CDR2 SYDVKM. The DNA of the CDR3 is TGTGCCAGCAGTTTCCCGGTAGGGGATGGCTACACCTTC. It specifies CASSFPVGDGYTF.

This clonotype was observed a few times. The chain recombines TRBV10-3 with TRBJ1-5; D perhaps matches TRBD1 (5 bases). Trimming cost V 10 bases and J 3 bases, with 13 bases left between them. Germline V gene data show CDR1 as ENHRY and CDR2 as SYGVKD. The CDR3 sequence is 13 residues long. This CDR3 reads CATRTRDNQPQHF. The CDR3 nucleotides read TGTGCCACCAGGACCAGGGACAATCAGCCCCAGCATTTT.

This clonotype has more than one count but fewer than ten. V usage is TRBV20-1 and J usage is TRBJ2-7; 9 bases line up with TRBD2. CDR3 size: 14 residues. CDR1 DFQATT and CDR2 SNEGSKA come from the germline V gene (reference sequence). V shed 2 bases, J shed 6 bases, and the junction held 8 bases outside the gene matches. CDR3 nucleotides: TGCAGTGCTAGAAAGGCTAGCGGGACAAGCGAGCAGTACTTC. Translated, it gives CSARKASGTSEQYF.

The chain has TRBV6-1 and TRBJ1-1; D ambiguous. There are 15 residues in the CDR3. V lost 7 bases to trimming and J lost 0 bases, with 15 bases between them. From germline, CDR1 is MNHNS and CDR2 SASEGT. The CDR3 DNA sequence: TGTGCCAGCACCGACCCCGGAAGCTTGAACACTGAAGCTTTCTTT. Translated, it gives CASTDPGSLNTEAFF.

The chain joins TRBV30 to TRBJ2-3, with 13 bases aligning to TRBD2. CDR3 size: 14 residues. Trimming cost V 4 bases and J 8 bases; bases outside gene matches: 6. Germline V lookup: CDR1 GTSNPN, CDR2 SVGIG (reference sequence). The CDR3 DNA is TGTGCCTGGACGGGGACTAGCGGGATGACTACGCAGTATTTT. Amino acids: CAWTGTSGMTTQYF.

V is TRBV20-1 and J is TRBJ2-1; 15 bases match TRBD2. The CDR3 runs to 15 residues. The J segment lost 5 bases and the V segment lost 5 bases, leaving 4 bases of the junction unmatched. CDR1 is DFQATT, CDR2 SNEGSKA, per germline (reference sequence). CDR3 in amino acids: CSAPRTSGRDNEQFF. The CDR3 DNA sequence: TGCAGTGCTCCTCGGACTAGCGGGAGGGACAATGAGCAGTTCTTC.

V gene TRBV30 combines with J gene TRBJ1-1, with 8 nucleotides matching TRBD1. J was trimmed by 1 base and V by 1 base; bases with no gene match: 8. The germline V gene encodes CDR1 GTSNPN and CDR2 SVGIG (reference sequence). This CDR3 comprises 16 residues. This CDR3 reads CAWSAPWDRPNTEAFF. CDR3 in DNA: TGTGCCTGGAGTGCCCCGTGGGACAGGCCGAACACTGAAGCTTTCTTT.

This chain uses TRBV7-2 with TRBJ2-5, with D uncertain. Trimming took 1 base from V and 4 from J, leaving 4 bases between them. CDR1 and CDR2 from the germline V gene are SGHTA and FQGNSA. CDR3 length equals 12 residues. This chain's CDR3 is CASSLEAETQYF. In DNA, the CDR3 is TGTGCCAGCAGCTTAGAAGCAGAGACCCAGTACTTC. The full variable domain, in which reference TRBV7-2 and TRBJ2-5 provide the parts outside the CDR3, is GAGVSQSPSNKVTEKGKDVELRCDPISGHTALYWYRQSLGQGLEFLIYFQGNSAPDKSGLPSDRFSAERTGGSVSTLTIQRTQQEDSAVYLCASSLEAETQYFGPGTRLLVL.

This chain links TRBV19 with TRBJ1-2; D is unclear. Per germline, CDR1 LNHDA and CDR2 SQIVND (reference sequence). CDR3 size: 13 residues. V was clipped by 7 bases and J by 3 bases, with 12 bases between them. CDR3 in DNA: TGTGCCAGTACCCCGGCAAGGGACTATGGCTACACCTTC. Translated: CASTPARDYGYTF.

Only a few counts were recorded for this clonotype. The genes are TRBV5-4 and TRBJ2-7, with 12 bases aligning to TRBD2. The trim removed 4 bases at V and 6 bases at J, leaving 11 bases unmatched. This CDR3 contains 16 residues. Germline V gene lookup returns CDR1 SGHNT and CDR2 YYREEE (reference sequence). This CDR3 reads CASSPPRGLAGREQYF. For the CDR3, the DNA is TGTGCCAGCAGCCCACCTCGCGGACTAGCGGGACGCGAGCAGTACTTC.

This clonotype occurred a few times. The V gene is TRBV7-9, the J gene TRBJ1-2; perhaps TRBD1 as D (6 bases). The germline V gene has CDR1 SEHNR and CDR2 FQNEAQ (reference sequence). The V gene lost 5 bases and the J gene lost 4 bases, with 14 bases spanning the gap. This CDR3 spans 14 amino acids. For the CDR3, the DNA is TGTGCCAGCAGCCCCAGACAGGCTAGCTATGGCTACACCTTC. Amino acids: CASSPRQASYGYTF.

The CDR3 is CASSETTWVILSNQPQHF. The CDR3, as DNA: TGTGCCAGCAGTGAGACTACTTGGGTTATTCTTAGCAATCAGCCCCAGCATTTT. J is TRBJ1-5 and V is TRBV6-1; no definite D call. Germline CDR1 reads MNHNS; CDR2 reads SASEGT. The V end was cut by 3 bases, the J end by 0 bases, with 18 bases between. This CDR3 contains 18 residues.

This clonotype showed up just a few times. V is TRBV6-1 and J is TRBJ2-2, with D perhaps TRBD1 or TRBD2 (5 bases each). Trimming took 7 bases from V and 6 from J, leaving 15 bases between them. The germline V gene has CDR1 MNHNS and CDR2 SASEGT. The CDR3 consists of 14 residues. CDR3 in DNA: TGTGCCAGCACAGGGACGTCCGGATCCGGGGAGCTGTTTTTT. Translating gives CASTGTSGSGELFF.

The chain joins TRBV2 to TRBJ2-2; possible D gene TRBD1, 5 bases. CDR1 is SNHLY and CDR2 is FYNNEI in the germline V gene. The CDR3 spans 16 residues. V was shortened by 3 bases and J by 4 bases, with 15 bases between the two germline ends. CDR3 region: CASSDGRAAPTGELFF. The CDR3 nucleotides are TGTGCCAGCAGTGACGGCAGGGCGGCCCCCACCGGGGAGCTGTTTTTT.